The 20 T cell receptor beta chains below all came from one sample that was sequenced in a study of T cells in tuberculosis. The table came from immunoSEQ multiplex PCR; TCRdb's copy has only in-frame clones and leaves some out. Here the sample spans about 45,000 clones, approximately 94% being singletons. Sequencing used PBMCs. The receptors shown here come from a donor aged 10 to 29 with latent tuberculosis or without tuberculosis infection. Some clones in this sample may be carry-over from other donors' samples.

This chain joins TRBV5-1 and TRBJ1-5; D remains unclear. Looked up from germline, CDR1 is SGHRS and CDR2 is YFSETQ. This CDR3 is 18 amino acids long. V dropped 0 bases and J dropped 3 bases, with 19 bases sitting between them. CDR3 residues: CASSLGMSPDGVNQPQHF. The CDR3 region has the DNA TGCGCCAGCAGCTTGGGTATGTCGCCCGACGGGGTCAATCAGCCCCAGCATTTT.

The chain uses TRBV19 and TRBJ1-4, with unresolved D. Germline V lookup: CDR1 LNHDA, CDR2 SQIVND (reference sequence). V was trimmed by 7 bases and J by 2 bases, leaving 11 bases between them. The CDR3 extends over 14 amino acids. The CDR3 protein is CASKRGVTNEKLFF. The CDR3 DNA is TGTGCCAGTAAGCGGGGAGTGACTAATGAAAAACTGTTTTTT.

CDR3 protein: CSARGAYEQYF. DNA for the CDR3: TGCAGTGCTCGCGGGGCTTACGAGCAGTACTTC. The rearrangement joins TRBV20-1 to TRBJ2-7, with D perhaps matching TRBD2 (6 bases). Looked up from germline, CDR1 is DFQATT and CDR2 is SNEGSKA (reference sequence). V lost 5 bases and J lost 4, with 9 bases in between. This CDR3 is 11 amino acids long.

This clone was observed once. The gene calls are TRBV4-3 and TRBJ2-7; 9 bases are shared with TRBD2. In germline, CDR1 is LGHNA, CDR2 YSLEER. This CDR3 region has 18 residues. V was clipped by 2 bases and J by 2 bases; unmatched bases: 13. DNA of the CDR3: TGCGCCAGCAGCCAATCAGCCTCTAGCGGGGTAAAAACCTACGAGCAGTACTTC. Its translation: CASSQSASSGVKTYEQYF.

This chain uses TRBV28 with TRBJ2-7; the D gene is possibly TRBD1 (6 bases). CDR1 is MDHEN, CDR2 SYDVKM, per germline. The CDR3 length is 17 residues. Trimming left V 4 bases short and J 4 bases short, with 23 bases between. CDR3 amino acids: CASSSPVLTGTKYEQYF. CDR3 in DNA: TGTGCCAGCAGTTCCCCCGTCCTGACAGGAACGAAGTACGAGCAGTACTTC.

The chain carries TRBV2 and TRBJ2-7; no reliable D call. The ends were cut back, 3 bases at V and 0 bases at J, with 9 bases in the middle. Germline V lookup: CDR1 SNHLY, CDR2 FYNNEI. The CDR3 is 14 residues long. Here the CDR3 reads CASSEEIFSYEQYF. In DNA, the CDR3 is TGTGCCAGCAGTGAGGAGATCTTCTCCTACGAGCAGTACTTC.

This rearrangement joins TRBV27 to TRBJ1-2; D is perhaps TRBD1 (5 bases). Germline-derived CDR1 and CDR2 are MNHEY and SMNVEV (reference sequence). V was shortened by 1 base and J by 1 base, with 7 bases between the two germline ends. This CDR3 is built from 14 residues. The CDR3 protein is CASSLLGGNYGYTF. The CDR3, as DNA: TGTGCCAGCAGTTTATTGGGGGGTAACTATGGCTACACCTTC.

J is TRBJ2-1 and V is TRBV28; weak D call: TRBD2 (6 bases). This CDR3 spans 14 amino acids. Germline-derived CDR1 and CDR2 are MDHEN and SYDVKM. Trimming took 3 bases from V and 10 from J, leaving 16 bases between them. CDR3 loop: CASSLAAGEWEQFF. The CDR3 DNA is TGTGCCAGCAGTTTGGCAGCGGGCGAGTGGGAGCAGTTCTTC.

CDR3 sequence: CASSLVDRVMNTEAFF. The CDR3 DNA is TGCGCCAGCAGCTTGGTTGACAGAGTCATGAACACTGAAGCTTTCTTT. The chain uses TRBV5-1 and TRBJ1-1, with D possibly being TRBD1 (5 bases). Germline V gives CDR1 SGHRS, CDR2 YFSETQ. There are 16 residues in the CDR3. Trimming stripped 0 bases from V and 0 bases from J, with 12 bases between.

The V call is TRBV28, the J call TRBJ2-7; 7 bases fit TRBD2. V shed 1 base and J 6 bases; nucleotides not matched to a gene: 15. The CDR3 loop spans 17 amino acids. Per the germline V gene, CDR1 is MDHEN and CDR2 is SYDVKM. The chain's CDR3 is CASSLFLRERVYREQYF. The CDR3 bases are TGTGCCAGCAGTTTATTCTTGCGGGAGAGAGTTTATCGCGAGCAGTACTTC.

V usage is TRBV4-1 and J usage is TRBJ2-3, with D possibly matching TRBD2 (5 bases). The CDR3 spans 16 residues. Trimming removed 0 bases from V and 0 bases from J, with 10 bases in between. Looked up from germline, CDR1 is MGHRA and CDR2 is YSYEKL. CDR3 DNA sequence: TGCGCCAGCAGCCAAGAGGCGTCGGGGAGCACAGATACGCAGTATTTT. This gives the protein CASSQEASGSTDTQYF.

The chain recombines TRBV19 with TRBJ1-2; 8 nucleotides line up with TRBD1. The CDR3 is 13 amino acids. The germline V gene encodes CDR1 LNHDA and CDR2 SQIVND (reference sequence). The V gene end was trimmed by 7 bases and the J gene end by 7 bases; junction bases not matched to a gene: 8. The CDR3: CASNAGGVSGYTF. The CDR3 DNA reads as TGTGCCAGTAATGCAGGGGGCGTATCTGGCTACACCTTC.

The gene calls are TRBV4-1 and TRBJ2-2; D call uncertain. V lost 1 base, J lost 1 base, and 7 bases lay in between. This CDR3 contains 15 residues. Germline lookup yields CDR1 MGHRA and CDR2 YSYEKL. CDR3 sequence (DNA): TGCGCCAGCAGCCAAGTTCGGGTGAACACCGGGGAGCTGTTTTTT. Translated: CASSQVRVNTGELFF.

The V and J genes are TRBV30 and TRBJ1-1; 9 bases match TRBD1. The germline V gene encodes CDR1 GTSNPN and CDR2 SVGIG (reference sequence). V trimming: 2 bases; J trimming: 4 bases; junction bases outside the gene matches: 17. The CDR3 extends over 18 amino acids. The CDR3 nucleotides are TGTGCCTGGAGTCCGAGGGGAGACTTCAACAGGGGGCGCACTGAAGCTTTCTTT. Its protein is CAWSPRGDFNRGRTEAFF.

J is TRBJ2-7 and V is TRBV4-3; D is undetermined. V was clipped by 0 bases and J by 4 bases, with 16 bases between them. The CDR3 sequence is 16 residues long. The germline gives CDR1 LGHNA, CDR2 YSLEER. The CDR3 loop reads CASSQDPTSVGYEQYF. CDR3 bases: TGCGCCAGCAGCCAAGATCCAACATCCGTCGGGTACGAGCAGTACTTC.

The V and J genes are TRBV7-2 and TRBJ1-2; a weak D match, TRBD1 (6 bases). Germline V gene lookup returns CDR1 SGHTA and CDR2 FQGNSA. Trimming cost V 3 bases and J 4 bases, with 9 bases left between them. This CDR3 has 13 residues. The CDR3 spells CASSFQGIYGYTF. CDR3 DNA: TGTGCCAGCAGCTTCCAGGGGATCTATGGCTACACCTTC.

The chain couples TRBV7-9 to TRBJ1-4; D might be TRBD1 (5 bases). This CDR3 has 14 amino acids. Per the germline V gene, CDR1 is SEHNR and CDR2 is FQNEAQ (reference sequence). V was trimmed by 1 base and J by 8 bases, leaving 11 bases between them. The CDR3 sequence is CASSLVLGPEKLFF. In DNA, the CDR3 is TGTGCCAGCAGCTTAGTACTGGGGCCAGAAAAACTGTTTTTT.

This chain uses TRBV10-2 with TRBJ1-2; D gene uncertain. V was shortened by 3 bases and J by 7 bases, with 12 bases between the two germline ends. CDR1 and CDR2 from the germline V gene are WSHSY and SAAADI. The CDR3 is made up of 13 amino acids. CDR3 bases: TGCGCCAGCAGTGATGGTCTACTAAGTGGCTACACCTTC. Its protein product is CASSDGLLSGYTF.

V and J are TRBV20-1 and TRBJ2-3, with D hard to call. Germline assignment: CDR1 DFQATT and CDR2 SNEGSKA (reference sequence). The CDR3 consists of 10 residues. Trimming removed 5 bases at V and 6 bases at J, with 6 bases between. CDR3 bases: TGCAGTGCTTGGCGGGATACGCAGTATTTT. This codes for CSAWRDTQYF.

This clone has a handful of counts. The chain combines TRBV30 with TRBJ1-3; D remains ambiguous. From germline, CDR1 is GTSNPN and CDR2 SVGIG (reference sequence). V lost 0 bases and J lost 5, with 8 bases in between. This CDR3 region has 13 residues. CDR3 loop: CAWSVNGRNTIYF. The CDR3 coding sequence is TGTGCCTGGAGTGTAAATGGCCGAAACACCATATATTTT.